This T cell receptor (beta chain) was recovered during a study of cytomegalovirus exposure and HLA in healthy donors. Use of 60 Vbeta and 13 Jbeta primers characterized the PCR. Here immunoSEQ multiplex PCR was the method, and the copy in TCRdb shows in-frame clones only, minus some. Here the sample spans approximately 150,000 clones, roughly 68% being singletons. Germline V gene lookup returns CDR1 KGHSH and CDR2 LQKENI. Trimming stripped 6 bases from V and 6 bases from J, with 20 bases between. The CDR3 contains 15 residues. There are a few counts of this clone. Its antigen remains unidentified. Overall study results and limits: In vitro assays verified that three CMV-associated chains recognized CMV antigens specifically.

The sample comprised PBMCs. The sequence was obtained from a man aged 55 to 70 in good health and CMV-seronegative. The chain combines TRBV18 with TRBJ1-1; a possible D gene is TRBD1 (5 bases). The DNA of the CDR3 is TGTGCCAGCTCGCCTTCAAAGGGGCAGGGCGCTGAAGCTTTCTTT. It codes for CASSPSKGQGAEAFF.